This TCR beta chain was sequenced for a study of blood T cell repertoires in COVID-19 (dated by TCRdb to 2018 to 2020). Study-wide context: Collaborator samples came from the United States, Italy and Spain and covered acute and convalescent phases of COVID-19. The prospective study material was composed of cDNA or gDNA derived from T cells, B-cell-depleted T cells, or PBMCs. Where available, HLA class I and class II types were taken from metadata supplied by the sample provider and were not determined by assay-based typing. The dataset comprised deeply sampled blood TCRbeta repertoires from subjects exposed to, actively infected with, or recovered from COVID-19. Nearly every sample came with metadata listing a de-identified subject ID, COVID-19 status, age in years and sex. The repertoires were released in a freely available public database meant as a resource for research on the immune response to SARS-CoV-2. Samples were obtained from the ongoing ImmuneRACE study (first 160 participants) and from over 1,000 subjects provided by 6 global collaborators. Results the study describes overall, beyond this receptor: How much clinical and demographic metadata was included differed by source and by participant, and the metadata was provided uncurated.

The CDR3 has 14 amino acids, counting the end cysteine and phenylalanine. The retained sequence is limited to the CDR3, 42 bases, with the frame set at the first base. Trimming leaves V shorter by 0 bases and J shorter by 4 bases, with the junction holding 5 bases beyond the gene matches. For CDR1 and CDR2, the germline V gene (reference sequence) lists GTSNPN and SVGIG. Whole blood was collected in K2EDTA tubes by collaborating institutions according to the institutions' own protocols. Collaborator samples were shipped for TCRbeta analysis as frozen whole blood, isolated PBMCs, or DNA extracted from either sample type. This clone was counted once. What this receptor recognizes is not known. Base qualities were left out, and no much larger clone turns up one base away. TCRbeta CDR3 regions were amplified from genomic DNA using the immunoSEQ Assay, a bias-controlled multiplex PCR. As for the authors' bioinformatics: The number of nucleated cells in each sample was estimated from the amplification of reference gene primers within the assay. Sequence reads were collapsed and filtered to measure the absolute abundance of every unique TCRbeta CDR3 rearrangement. For each sample, productive Simpson clonality was calculated by taking the square root of Simpson's diversity index across productive rearrangements. This is the immuneACCESS table as TCRdb keeps it, with only in-frame sequences that have V and J called. A part of the clones is gone; compared with another copy, unresolved V genes explain less than half, and the rest is unexplained. For V, J and clone size, that table is used; D and trimming come from the DNA. This sample lists 50,000 to 65,000 clones; more than 70% were detected once. The ten largest clones represent around 6.3% of the sample.

The TCR comes from a human donor in a cohort sampled during active COVID-19. What was sequenced was peripheral blood. Here the chain combines TRBV30 and TRBJ1-1, with 7 bases in between that match TRBD1. Here is the DNA: TGTGCCTGGAGTGTACGAGACAGGGCCACTGAAGCTTTCTTT. Translated, it gives CAWSVRDRATEAFF.